A selection of T cell receptor beta chains follows, all from one sample in a study of blood T cells in healthy people across ages. TCRdb reprocessed the 5' RACE reads via MiXCR and lists one record per CDR3 protein. Counted here are hundreds of thousands of distinct CDR3 sequences, approximately 53% occurring once; the ten biggest clones make up 41%. The specimen was blood. The receptors were gathered from an elderly man in good health. CDR3s include the opening cysteine and the closing phenylalanine or tryptophan. A D gene is named only where the DNA matches it firmly. Clone size is shown for a subset of rows, as once, few, many or a class of expanded clone.

TRBJ1-4	.	.	TRBV6-2/TRBV6-3	CASRQTGLNGKLFF	TGTGCCAGCAGACAGACAGGATTAAATGGAAAACTGTTTTTT
TRBJ2-6	.	few	TRBV24-1	CATTDKTGANVLTF	TGTGCCACCACCGACAAGACTGGGGCCAACGTCCTGACTTTC
TRBJ1-2	.	.	TRBV9	CASSVSGFDGYTF	TGTGCCAGCAGCGTCTCAGGGTTCGATGGCTACACCTTC
TRBJ2-4	.	.	TRBV2	CASSTGQRVWYF	TGTGCCAGCAGCACCGGACAGCGAGTTTGGTACTTC
TRBJ2-6	.	few	TRBV12-3/TRBV12-4	CASSFSSHYSGANVLTF	TGTGCCAGCAGTTTTTCTTCGCACTACTCTGGGGCCAACGTCCTGACTTTC
TRBJ2-4	.	.	TRBV27	CASRTGHLQYF	TGTGCCAGCAGAACCGGACATCTTCAGTACTTC
TRBJ1-4	TRBD1	few	TRBV7-6	CASSADRAGEKLFF	TGTGCCAGCAGCGCAGACAGGGCAGGGGAAAAACTGTTTTTT
TRBJ2-3	.	.	TRBV12-3/TRBV12-4	CTTRQALRDRYAYF	TGTACCACTCGGCAGGCCCTTAGAGACAGATACGCGTATTTT
TRBJ2-1	.	.	TRBV20-1	CSASGAYSYNEQFF	TGCAGTGCTAGCGGGGCGTACTCCTACAATGAGCAGTTCTTC
TRBJ2-5	.	few	TRBV11-3	CASSLVGGVSGEQYF	TGTGCCAGCAGCTTAGTAGGTGGGGTTTCGGGGGAGCAGTACTTC
TRBJ2-1	TRBD2	.	TRBV2	CASMLAGYNEQFF	TGTGCCAGCATGCTAGCGGGGTACAATGAGCAGTTCTTC
TRBJ2-5	.	many	TRBV5-1	CASSLSGVQETQYF	TGCGCCAGCAGCTTGTCGGGAGTCCAAGAGACCCAGTACTTC